One and the same sample provided the 9 T cell receptor beta chains below, sequenced in a study of blood T cell repertoires in COVID-19. The repertoire was sequenced with immunoSEQ multiplex PCR; TCRdb's copy has only in-frame clones and lacks some. The sample consists of around 290,000 clones, about 87% of them appearing once. Sequencing input: peripheral blood. These receptors were collected from a woman aged 45-65 years who had recovered from COVID-19.

The rearrangement links TRBV5-4 to TRBJ2-1; D is possibly TRBD2 (6 bases). Looked up from germline, CDR1 is SGHNT and CDR2 is YYREEE (reference sequence). This CDR3 has 14 amino acids. V was trimmed by 4 bases and J by 5 bases, leaving 13 bases between them. The CDR3 coding sequence is TGTGCCAGCAGCCGGGGAGGTCGCGACAATGAGCAGTTCTTC. Translating it yields CASSRGGRDNEQFF.

The V call is TRBV5-1, the J call TRBJ2-3, with a tentative D call TRBD2 (7 bases). This CDR3 comprises 15 residues. Trimming removed 3 bases at V and 4 bases at J, with 15 bases between. Germline V CDR1 and CDR2: SGHRS, YFSETQ. CDR3 nucleotides: TGCGCCAGCAGCTCAGGGGAGGGTAGGGCAGATACGCAGTATTTT. The encoded protein is CASSSGEGRADTQYF.

CDR3 sequence: CASSRNQGARGNTIYF. The CDR3 DNA follows: TGCGCCAGCAGCCGGAACCAGGGGGCGCGGGGAAACACCATATATTTT. The J gene is TRBJ1-3, the V gene TRBV5-1; 8 bases match TRBD1. The V gene end was trimmed by 4 bases and the J gene end by 4 bases; junction bases not matched to a gene: 10. This CDR3 region has 16 residues. Germline values: CDR1 SGHRS, CDR2 YFSETQ.

The genes are TRBV5-8 and TRBJ2-5; D is possibly TRBD1 (5 bases). The V gene lost 4 bases and the J gene lost 4 bases, with 11 bases spanning the gap. The CDR3 has 13 amino acids. Germline V CDR1 and CDR2: SGHTS, YDEGEE. In nucleotides, the CDR3 is TGTGCCAGCAGCCCAGGGCTTGGAGAGACCCAGTACTTC. This sequence encodes CASSPGLGETQYF.

The genes are TRBV27 and TRBJ1-1, with D tentatively TRBD1 (5 bases). The length of the CDR3 is 12 residues. From germline, CDR1 is MNHEY and CDR2 SMNVEV (reference sequence). Trimming removed 5 bases at V and 8 bases at J, with 12 bases between. CDR3 nucleotides: TGTGCCAGCAGTCGCGAGACAGAAGAAGCTTTCTTT. Amino acid sequence: CASSRETEEAFF.

This sequence joins TRBV4-1 and TRBJ2-5, with 8 bases lining up with TRBD1. This CDR3 is 15 amino acids long. The J segment lost 4 bases and the V segment lost 1 base, leaving 5 bases of the junction unmatched. Germline assignment: CDR1 MGHRA and CDR2 YSYEKL. CDR3 sequence: CASSQGAGGVETQYF. In DNA form, the CDR3 reads TGCGCCAGCAGCCAAGGGGCAGGGGGCGTAGAGACCCAGTACTTC.

The J gene is TRBJ1-1, the V gene TRBV7-9; 9 bases match TRBD1. The J segment lost 0 bases and the V segment lost 5 bases, leaving 4 bases of the junction unmatched. The germline gives CDR1 SEHNR, CDR2 FQNEAQ (reference sequence). The CDR3 runs 15 residues. The CDR3 spells CASSLDRGLNTEAFF. The DNA for the CDR3 is TGTGCCAGCAGCCTGGACAGGGGCTTGAACACTGAAGCTTTCTTT.

V is TRBV5-1 and J is TRBJ1-5, with TRBD1 matching over 9 bases. Trimming cost V 4 bases and J 4 bases; bases outside gene matches: 3. Germline V CDR1 and CDR2: SGHRS, YFSETQ. The CDR3 sequence is 14 residues long. The CDR3: CASSPGQGNQPQHF. Written as DNA, the CDR3 is TGCGCCAGCAGCCCGGGACAGGGTAATCAGCCCCAGCATTTT.

This clone has just one count. The J gene is TRBJ2-7, the V gene TRBV4-3; the match to TRBD1 covers 8 bases. The CDR3 runs 15 residues. V dropped 0 bases and J dropped 5; count of bases not matched to a gene: 6. Looked up from germline, CDR1 is LGHNA and CDR2 is YSLEER. CDR3 region: CASSQEPQGANEQYF. CDR3 nucleotide sequence: TGCGCCAGCAGCCAAGAGCCCCAGGGGGCAAACGAGCAGTACTTC.